The sequence of this TCR beta chain was determined in a study of post-analysis software for immune sequencing data. The ends were cut back, 6 bases at V and 4 bases at J, with 9 bases in the middle. Germline lookup yields CDR1 MGHDK and CDR2 SYGVNS. The CDR3 extends over 12 amino acids. TCR beta libraries were prepared from cDNA with unique molecular identifiers. Roughly 500,000 cDNA molecules were obtained from roughly 0.93 to 9.6 million T cells. Using its own MiXCR run on the PCR reads, TCRdb lists one record per CDR3 protein. Of about 820,000 distinct CDR3 sequences in the sample, roughly 50% were seen once. About this clonotype itself: Its target is not known.

Broader study findings: About 5 TRBV segments were more frequent in patients than controls; TRBV5-6, TRBV5-1 and TRBV20-1 belonged to this group. Controls had significantly higher normalized Chao1 diversity than multiple sclerosis patients.

The sequencing input was blood. V gene TRBV25-1 combines with J gene TRBJ1-1; weak D call: TRBD1 (5 bases). The sequence derives from a girl aged 10-17 years with multiple sclerosis. CDR3 amino acids: CASRFGGTEAFF. In DNA, the CDR3 is TGTGCCAGCAGGTTTGGGGGCACTGAAGCTTTCTTT.